The next 30 T cell receptor beta chains were all read from a single sample in a study of spatial heterogeneity in lung cancer. TCRdb analysed the 5' RACE reads with MiXCR anew, one entry per CDR3 protein. The profile covers about 38,000 distinct CDR3 sequences, with around 7.5% appearing a single time and 25% to 35% taken by the ten largest. Stated time point: sample taken at primary tumor resection. Tumor, nontumor lung or frozen PBMC supplied whole RNA that was sequenced unsorted. Sample: PBMCs, taken at surgery. These receptors were collected from a male donor with early-stage non-small cell lung cancer.

This clonotype was recorded many times. This rearrangement joins TRBV28 to TRBJ2-7; tentatively, D is TRBD1 (6 bases). Trimming removed 5 bases at V and 0 bases at J, with 11 bases between. CDR1 and CDR2 (germline): MDHEN, SYDVKM. There are 14 residues in the CDR3. CDR3 region: CASSSLTGSYEQYV. DNA for the CDR3: TGTGCCAGCAGTAGCTTGACAGGCTCCTACGAGCAGTACGTC.

This clonotype has at least ten counts. This chain connects TRBV6-2 or TRBV6-3 to TRBJ2-5; possible D gene TRBD2, 5 bases. This CDR3 spans 17 amino acids. Trimming left V 2 bases short and J 4 bases short, with 20 bases between. Germline V gives CDR1 MNHEY, CDR2 SVGEGT. CDR3 protein: CASSYRDLAVEGETQYF. Here the CDR3 DNA reads TGTGCCAGCAGTTACCGGGATCTAGCTGTAGAGGGAGAGACCCAGTACTTC.

This chain uses TRBV18 with TRBJ2-7, with 9 bases identical to TRBD1. Germline assignment: CDR1 KGHSH and CDR2 LQKENI. The CDR3 has 15 residues. V shed 3 bases, J shed 6 bases, and the junction held 9 bases outside the gene matches. The CDR3 sequence is CASSPLDRGGSEQYF. The CDR3 bases are TGTGCCAGCTCACCCTTGGACAGGGGAGGCTCCGAGCAGTACTTC.

This clonotype has ten or more counts. The J gene is TRBJ1-5, the V gene TRBV6-2 or TRBV6-3; the D is unclear. The CDR3 has 14 residues. V lost 2 bases, J lost 7 bases, and 12 bases lay in between. The germline gives CDR1 MNHEY, CDR2 SVGEGT. The CDR3 DNA reads TGTGCCAGCAGTTACGTACAGCTTTACCAGCCCCAGCATTTT. It is translated as CASSYVQLYQPQHF.

Details on this clonotype: With a much larger clone just one base away, this may be a read error. The J gene is TRBJ2-1, the V gene TRBV6-2 or TRBV6-3; no definite D call. This CDR3 contains 12 residues. CDR1 MNHEY and CDR2 SVGEGT come from the germline V gene. Trimming took off 7 bases at V and 8 bases at J, with 12 bases between the two ends. The CDR3 loop reads CASTRLGDEQFF. In DNA form, the CDR3 reads TGTGCCAGCACCCGGCTAGGAGATGAGCAGTTCTTC.

The chain combines TRBV7-9 with TRBJ2-5, with D possibly called TRBD1 or TRBD2 (5 bases each). CDR1 is SEHNR and CDR2 is FQNEAQ in the germline V gene (reference sequence). V was trimmed by 5 bases and J by 7 bases, leaving 14 bases between them. The CDR3 runs to 13 residues. The DNA of the CDR3 is TGTGCCAGCAGCCCCGGGATTGGGGGGACCCAGTACTTC. It is translated as CASSPGIGGTQYF.

The rearrangement uses TRBV12-3 or TRBV12-4 and TRBJ2-5; D remains unclear. V was shortened by 3 bases and J by 2 bases, with 7 bases between the two germline ends. There are 13 residues in the CDR3. The CDR3 sequence: CASSLWGQETQYF. Written as DNA, the CDR3 is TGTGCCAGCAGTTTGTGGGGACAAGAGACCCAGTACTTC.

This clonotype was recorded at least ten times. The chain couples TRBV12-3 or TRBV12-4 to TRBJ2-5; D gene ambiguous. This CDR3 spans 16 amino acids. The V gene lost 4 bases and the J gene lost 0 bases, with 15 bases spanning the gap. The CDR3 DNA is TGTGCCAGCAGTTGGGCTCTCTACGAGTACCAAGAGACCCAGTACTTC. Protein product: CASSWALYEYQETQYF.

This chain uses TRBV18 with TRBJ1-2, with 8 nucleotides matching TRBD1. Looked up from germline, CDR1 is KGHSH and CDR2 is LQKENI. V was clipped by 4 bases and J by 6 bases; unmatched bases: 7. The CDR3 contains 14 residues. The CDR3 DNA reads TGTGCCAGCTCACAGGGGACAGGAGCCGATGGCTACACCTTC. Its protein is CASSQGTGADGYTF.

This clonotype has ten or more counts. The gene calls are TRBV6-5 and TRBJ1-2; D uncertain. Germline loops: CDR1 MNHEY, CDR2 SVGAGI. Trimming pared 0 bases from V and 1 base from J, leaving 9 bases between. The CDR3 totals 15 residues. The DNA of the CDR3 is TGTGCCAGCAGTTACTCAAACCGAAATAACTATGGCTACACCTTC. This gives the protein CASSYSNRNNYGYTF.

This clonotype was seen more than once but under ten times. V is TRBV5-1 and J is TRBJ2-7; TRBD2 agrees at 9 bases. CDR1 and CDR2 from the germline V gene are SGHRS and YFSETQ. This CDR3 comprises 14 residues. Trimming at V came to 3 bases and at J to 1 base, leaving 2 bases not matched to a gene. The CDR3 is CASSSSGVSYEQYF. CDR3 nucleotides: TGCGCCAGCAGCTCTAGCGGGGTTTCCTACGAGCAGTACTTC. Full variable domain (rest looked up from reference TRBV5-1 and TRBJ2-7): KAGVTQTPRYLIKTRGQQVTLSCSPISGHRSVSWYQQTPGQGLQFLFEYFSETQRNKGNFPGRFSGRQFSNSRSEMNVSTLELGDSALYLCASSSSGVSYEQYFGPGTRLTVT.

This clonotype came up a few times. V and J are TRBV6-6 and TRBJ2-1; 9 positions match TRBD1. With 7 bases clipped from V and 7 bases from J, the junction kept 11 bases outside the gene matches. In germline, CDR1 is MNHNY, CDR2 SVGAGI (reference sequence). This CDR3 spans 15 amino acids. CDR3 in DNA: TGTGCCAGCACCGAAACAGGGGGCGGTCGGAATGAGCAGTTCTTC. This translates into CASTETGGGRNEQFF.

Ten or more counts support this clonotype. One end of the junction fails to match germline, which may point to a read error. The chain has TRBV3-1 and TRBJ2-1, with 8 nucleotides matching TRBD2. Germline loops: CDR1 LGHDT, CDR2 YNNKEL (reference sequence). The CDR3 has 15 residues. CDR3 sequence reads: CASSPTTTQTSGSTF. CDR3 sequence (DNA): TGTGCCAGCAGCCCAACCACGACCCAAACTAGCGGATCGACCTTC.

This clonotype has a count of ten or more. The chain combines TRBV12-3 or TRBV12-4 with TRBJ1-5; D may be TRBD1 (5 bases). There are 13 residues in the CDR3. Trimming took 5 bases from V and 4 from J, leaving 9 bases between them. The CDR3 here is CASSLRTNQPQHF. CDR3 bases: TGTGCCAGCAGTCTAAGGACAAATCAGCCCCAGCATTTT.

In its sample, this clonotype was seen many times. In DNA form, the CDR3 reads TGTGCCAGCAGTTTTGGAGCGGGGTCCTACAATGAGCAGTTCTTC. Residues: CASSFGAGSYNEQFF. The genes are TRBV27 and TRBJ2-1, with 7 bases fitting TRBD2. With 3 bases clipped from V and 1 base from J, the junction kept 3 bases outside the gene matches. This CDR3 has 15 amino acids. Germline V CDR1 and CDR2: MNHEY, SMNVEV (reference sequence).

This clonotype was counted many times. The chain has TRBV7-8 and TRBJ2-1, with TRBD1 matching over 7 bases. This CDR3 region has 14 residues. V dropped 1 base and J dropped 6; count of bases not matched to a gene: 3. The germline V gene encodes CDR1 SGHVS and CDR2 FQNEAQ. The CDR3 loop reads CASSLVTGSNEQFF. The CDR3, as DNA: TGTGCCAGCAGCTTAGTGACAGGGAGCAATGAGCAGTTCTTC. The entire variable domain, with the rest obtained from reference TRBV7-8 and TRBJ2-1, is as follows: GAGVSQSPRYKVAKRGQDVALRCDPISGHVSLFWYQQALGQGPEFLTYFQNEAQLDKSGLPSDRFFAERPEGSVSTLKIQRTQQEDSAVYLCASSLVTGSNEQFFGPGTRLTVL.

As regards this clonotype: Given a much more abundant clone one base away, this may be a read error. The chain employs TRBV7-9 and TRBJ2-1; 7 nucleotides line up with TRBD2. The CDR3 totals 19 residues. Germline CDR1 and CDR2: SEHNR and FQNEAQ (reference sequence). The J segment lost 6 bases and the V segment lost 5 bases, leaving 22 bases of the junction unmatched. Written as DNA, the CDR3 is TGTGCCAGCAGCCTCCTCCAAGCGGGACCTTTAATAGTAGGCAATGAGCAGTTCTTC. Its protein is CASSLLQAGPLIVGNEQFF.

V and J are TRBV6-1 and TRBJ2-7; 10 nucleotides match TRBD1. This CDR3 is 16 amino acids long. Germline CDR1 and CDR2: MNHNS and SASEGT. V lost 7 bases to trimming and J lost 4 bases; unmatched junction nucleotides: 13. DNA for the CDR3: TGTGCCAGCACCCGATCAATGACAGGGGGCTGGTACGAGCAGTACTTC. Its translation is CASTRSMTGGWYEQYF.

The table lists this clonotype with a few counts. This chain links TRBV19 with TRBJ2-5; the D gene is possibly TRBD1 (6 bases). Per germline, CDR1 LNHDA and CDR2 SQIVND (reference sequence). The length of the CDR3 is 13 residues. Trimming stripped 5 bases from V and 5 bases from J, with 12 bases between. CDR3 nucleotides: TGTGCCAGTAGTTTTCAGGGGATGGAGACCCAGTACTTC. As protein: CASSFQGMETQYF. The full variable domain, with the rest looked up from reference TRBV19 and TRBJ2-5, is DGGITQSPKYLFRKEGQNVTLSCEQNLNHDAMYWYRQDPGQGLRLIYYSQIVNDFQKGDIAEGYSVSREKKESFPLTVTSAQKNPTAFYLCASSFQGMETQYFGPGTRLLVL.

This chain uses TRBV9 with TRBJ2-5; 7 bases align to TRBD1. Unmatched junction bases numbered 3, after V lost 1 base and J lost 3 bases. CDR3 size: 14 residues. CDR1 is SGDLS, CDR2 YYNGEE, per germline. CDR3 nucleotides: TGTGCCAGCAGCGTAAAGCAGGGGGAAGAGACCCAGTACTTC. Translating it yields CASSVKQGEETQYF.

Only a few counts were recorded for this clonotype. The chain is built from TRBV7-2 and TRBJ2-1; tentatively, D is TRBD1 or TRBD2 (5 bases each). Germline lookup yields CDR1 SGHTA and CDR2 FQGNSA. The CDR3 has 15 amino acids. Trimming stripped 2 bases from V and 2 bases from J, with 10 bases between. CDR3 DNA: TGTGCCAGCAGCTTACTGGGGGATGCCTACAATGAGCAGTTCTTC. Protein product: CASSLLGDAYNEQFF.

This clonotype was detected only a few times. CDR3 loop: CSASPGQGVFYNEQFF. The CDR3 DNA follows: TGCAGTGCTAGCCCGGGACAGGGGGTTTTCTACAATGAGCAGTTCTTC. The chain links TRBV20-1 to TRBJ2-1, with 11 bases fitting TRBD1. The CDR3 has 16 residues. The junction had 7 bases not matched to a gene; V was cut back by 3 bases and J by 3 bases. The germline V gene has CDR1 DFQATT and CDR2 SNEGSKA (reference sequence).

This clonotype appeared many times. The genes are TRBV29-1 and TRBJ2-3, with D maybe TRBD2 (6 bases). This CDR3 is built from 13 residues. Per the germline V gene, CDR1 is SQVTM and CDR2 is ANQGSEA. V was shortened by 3 bases and J by 5 bases, with 12 bases between the two germline ends. This CDR3 is CSVDLQGGDTQYF. In nucleotides, the CDR3 is TGCAGCGTTGATCTTCAGGGAGGAGATACGCAGTATTTT.

Only a few counts were recorded for this clonotype. The chain is built from TRBV28 and TRBJ2-1; a weak D match, TRBD2 (5 bases). Looked up from germline, CDR1 is MDHEN and CDR2 is SYDVKM. V was cut by 2 bases and J by 15 bases, with 11 bases left in between. The CDR3 totals 11 residues. CDR3 sequence (DNA): TGTGCCAGCAGTTTAGGCTGGAGGCTGTTCTTC. It specifies CASSLGWRLFF.

There are a few counts of this clonotype. The rearrangement uses TRBV6-5 and TRBJ1-1; no definite D call. This CDR3 region has 15 residues. The germline V gene has CDR1 MNHEY and CDR2 SVGAGI. Between the trimmed V and J ends, which lost 1 base and 4 bases, there was a span of 13 bases. This CDR3 reads CASSYFEGSGTEAFF. Written as DNA, the CDR3 is TGTGCCAGCAGTTACTTCGAGGGAAGTGGCACTGAAGCTTTCTTT.

On this clonotype: This clone may be a read error of a much larger clone one base away. V usage is TRBV7-3 and J usage is TRBJ2-5; 7 nucleotides line up with TRBD2. CDR3 length: 16 amino acids. Germline V gene data show CDR1 as SGHTA and CDR2 as FQGTGA. The CDR3 sequence: CASNLTGQGGQETQYF. DNA of the CDR3: TGTGCCAGCAACTTAACGGGCCAGGGAGGGCAAGAGACCCAGTACTTC.

In its sample, this clonotype was seen many times. The V call is TRBV9, the J call TRBJ2-1; 10 nucleotides agree with TRBD2. CDR3 length equals 15 residues. V dropped 1 base and J dropped 10; count of bases not matched to a gene: 8. Germline lookup yields CDR1 SGDLS and CDR2 YYNGEE. The CDR3 region has the DNA TGTGCCAGCAGCGTACGGATAGCGGGGGGCCCCGAGCAGTTCTTC. Its protein product is CASSVRIAGGPEQFF.

This clonotype was counted ten times or more. The CDR3 spells CASSPYRAGPNTGELFF. The DNA for the CDR3 is TGTGCCAGCAGCCCCTACCGGGCGGGGCCGAACACCGGGGAGCTGTTTTTT. The rearrangement uses TRBV6-2 or TRBV6-3 and TRBJ2-2; D is possibly TRBD2 (6 bases). Germline CDR1 and CDR2: MNHEY and SVGEGT. The CDR3 spans 17 residues. V lost 6 bases to trimming and J lost 0 bases, with 17 bases between them.

This clonotype was picked up a small number of times. The chain employs TRBV19 and TRBJ2-7; 7 bases line up with TRBD1. The CDR3 length is 14 residues. From germline, CDR1 is LNHDA and CDR2 SQIVND (reference sequence). After removal of 4 bases from V and 0 bases from J, the junction contained 3 bases not matched to a gene. This CDR3 is CASSSRDSSYEQYF. The DNA for the CDR3 is TGTGCCAGTAGTAGCCGGGACAGCTCCTACGAGCAGTACTTC.

In this sample, this clonotype turned up many times. V gene TRBV10-3 combines with J gene TRBJ2-3, with D perhaps TRBD2 (5 bases). In germline, CDR1 is ENHRY, CDR2 SYGVKD. V dropped 3 bases and J dropped 12 bases, with 16 bases sitting between them. The CDR3 length is 13 residues. The CDR3 DNA reads TGTGCCATCAGTGACCCTCGGGAATACGCCCAGTATTTT. Translation: CAISDPREYAQYF.